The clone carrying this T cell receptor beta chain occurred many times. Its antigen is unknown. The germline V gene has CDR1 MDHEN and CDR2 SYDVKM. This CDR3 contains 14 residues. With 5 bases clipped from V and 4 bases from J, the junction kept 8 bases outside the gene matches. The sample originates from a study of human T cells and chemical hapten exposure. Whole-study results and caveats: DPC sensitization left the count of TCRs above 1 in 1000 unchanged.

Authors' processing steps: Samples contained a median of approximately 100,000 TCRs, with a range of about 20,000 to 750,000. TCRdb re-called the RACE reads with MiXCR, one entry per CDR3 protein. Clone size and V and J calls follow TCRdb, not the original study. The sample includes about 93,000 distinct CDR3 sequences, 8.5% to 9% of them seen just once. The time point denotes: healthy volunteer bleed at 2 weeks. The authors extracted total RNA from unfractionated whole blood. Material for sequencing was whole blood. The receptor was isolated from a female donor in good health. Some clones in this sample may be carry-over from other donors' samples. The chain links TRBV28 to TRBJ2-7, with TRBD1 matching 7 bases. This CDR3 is CASSRTGIQYEQYF. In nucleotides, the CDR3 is TGTGCCAGCAGTAGGACAGGAATCCAATACGAGCAGTACTTC.